The 27 T cell receptor beta chains below all came from one sample that was sequenced in a study of T cell clones after liver transplantation. Proliferating CFSE-low MLR cells were sequenced to define alloreactive TCRbeta sequences. No cognate antigen is known for these TCRs. Measured with immunoSEQ multiplex PCR; TCRdb has only the in-frame clones, and not every one. The table includes about 4,800 clones, roughly two fifths detected once. The sequencing input was CD4+ T cells from cultured PBMCs. The receptors here all came from a human patient who received a liver transplant. Some T cells may arise from the graft donor.

This clone was seen a few times. The chain joins TRBV6-6 to TRBJ2-7; D gene uncertain. Trimming stripped 6 bases from V and 7 bases from J, with 10 bases between. Germline CDR1 and CDR2: MNHNY and SVGAGI (reference sequence). The CDR3 has 11 residues. Here the CDR3 reads CASSNRWEQYF. The CDR3 DNA sequence: TGTGCCAGCAGCAACCGGTGGGAGCAGTACTTC.

The chain recombines TRBV12-2 with TRBJ2-7; the DNA was not used to check the table's D call, TRBD2. TRBV12-2 is recorded as a pseudogene. This CDR3 region has 14 residues. CDR3 DNA: TGTGCAAGTCGCGTCCCAGGGGAGGGCTTCGAGCAGTACTTC. It yields the protein CASRVPGEGFEQYF.

The V and J genes are TRBV7-2 and TRBJ1-2; 7 bases map to TRBD1. The junction had 6 bases not matched to a gene; V was cut back by 4 bases and J by 7 bases. Germline assignment: CDR1 SGHTA and CDR2 FQGNSA. The CDR3 spans 13 residues. CDR3 in DNA: TGTGCCAGCAGCTCTACAGGGGTTGTTGGCTACACCTTC. This translates into CASSSTGVVGYTF.

This clone turned up a few times. V usage is TRBV5-4 and J usage is TRBJ2-1; D possibly corresponds to TRBD1 (5 bases). CDR1 is SGHNT, CDR2 YYREEE, per germline (reference sequence). Trimming took 3 bases from V and 7 from J, leaving 17 bases between them. This CDR3 spans 15 amino acids. The CDR3 is CASSSAGWRANEQFF. The CDR3, as DNA: TGTGCCAGCAGCTCTGCAGGGTGGAGAGCGAATGAGCAGTTCTTC.

This clone is large. This chain joins TRBV28 and TRBJ1-5; no reliable D call. The CDR3 has 11 amino acids. Per germline, CDR1 MDHEN and CDR2 SYDVKM. Trimming cost V 6 bases and J 5 bases, with 5 bases left between them. The CDR3 region has the DNA TGTGCCAGCAGCGTATATCAGCCCCAGCATTTT. Translation gives CASSVYQPQHF.

V and J are TRBV27 and TRBJ2-7, with TRBD1 matching over 8 bases. J gave up 5 bases and V 3 bases, and 9 bases lay outside the gene matches. The CDR3 runs 15 residues. CDR1 MNHEY and CDR2 SMNVEV come from the germline V gene (reference sequence). Written as DNA, the CDR3 is TGTGCCAGCAGTTTTTGGGCTGGACAGGGCAACGAGCAGTACTTC. This gives the protein CASSFWAGQGNEQYF.

The chain carries TRBV7-2 and TRBJ2-3; D gene uncertain. Trimming pared 2 bases from V and 2 bases from J, leaving 8 bases between. The germline gives CDR1 SGHTA, CDR2 FQGNSA. The CDR3 is 14 residues long. The CDR3 sequence is CASSLSTYTDTQYF. The CDR3 nucleotides read TGTGCCAGCAGCTTAAGCACATACACAGATACGCAGTATTTT.

The J gene is TRBJ1-1, the V gene TRBV18; 9 bases agree with TRBD1. The trim removed 6 bases at V and 4 bases at J, leaving 9 bases unmatched. The CDR3 consists of 15 residues. Germline CDR1 reads KGHSH; CDR2 reads LQKENI. The CDR3 DNA reads as TGTGCCAGCTCCCCGGCACAGGGGGCTCTCACTGAAGCTTTCTTT. Its protein is CASSPAQGALTEAFF.

The chain carries TRBV11-2 and TRBJ2-5; possible D gene TRBD2, 6 bases. Trimming took 1 base from V and 0 from J, leaving 12 bases between them. In germline, CDR1 is SGHAT, CDR2 FQNNGV. The CDR3 is made up of 16 amino acids. CDR3: CASSLARGKYQETQYF. Here the CDR3 DNA reads TGTGCCAGCAGCTTAGCACGGGGGAAGTACCAAGAGACCCAGTACTTC.

In DNA, the CDR3 is TGTGCCAGCAGCGTAGACTCCGGGACGTACAATGAGCAGTTCTTC. This codes for CASSVDSGTYNEQFF. The V call is TRBV9, the J call TRBJ2-1; perhaps D is TRBD1 or TRBD2 (5 bases each). This CDR3 comprises 15 residues. The germline CDR1 and CDR2 sequences are SGDLS and YYNGEE. Trimming stripped 0 bases from V and 4 bases from J, with 11 bases between. The variable domain in full, with the rest retrieved from reference TRBV9 and TRBJ2-1, is DSGVTQTPKHLITATGQRVTLRCSPRSGDLSVYWYQQSLDQGLQFLIQYYNGEERAKGNILERFSAQQFPDLHSELNLSSLELGDSALYFCASSVDSGTYNEQFFGPGTRLTVL.

This clone was detected a few times. The chain combines TRBV5-1 with TRBJ2-1, with D possibly being TRBD1 (6 bases). The V end was cut by 1 base, the J end by 10 bases, with 15 bases between. The CDR3 extends over 14 amino acids. The germline V gene encodes CDR1 SGHRS and CDR2 YFSETQ. The CDR3 sequence: CASSLNRESPEQFF. As DNA, the CDR3 is TGCGCCAGCAGCTTGAACAGGGAGTCCCCAGAGCAGTTCTTC. The full variable domain, rest sourced from reference TRBV5-1 and TRBJ2-1, is KAGVTQTPRYLIKTRGQQVTLSCSPISGHRSVSWYQQTPGQGLQFLFEYFSETQRNKGNFPGRFSGRQFSNSRSEMNVSTLELGDSALYLCASSLNRESPEQFFGPGTRLTVL.

The J gene is TRBJ1-1, the V gene TRBV19; D gene ambiguous. CDR1 and CDR2 from the germline V gene are LNHDA and SQIVND (reference sequence). Trimming shortened V by 5 bases and J by 11 bases, and 21 bases separated the two germline ends. This CDR3 has 14 amino acids. The CDR3 protein is CASSPPGSLGWAFF. CDR3 nucleotide sequence: TGTGCCAGTAGTCCCCCTGGAAGTCTGGGATGGGCTTTCTTT.

The chain has TRBV2 and TRBJ1-5; D unresolved. The V end lost 6 bases, the J end lost 7 bases, and 16 bases lay between the germline ends. The CDR3 is made up of 14 amino acids. Per the germline V gene, CDR1 is SNHLY and CDR2 is FYNNEI. The CDR3 DNA reads as TGTGCCAGCAGCCAGGAGGACTATCGACAGCCCCAGCATTTT. Residues: CASSQEDYRQPQHF.

This clone is large (0.1 to 1%) by share. The CDR3 spells CASSESAGDQPQHF. The CDR3 coding sequence is TGTGCCAGCAGTGAGTCGGCGGGGGATCAGCCCCAGCATTTT. The chain recombines TRBV2 with TRBJ1-5, with D possibly TRBD1 on 5 matching bases. Per germline, CDR1 SNHLY and CDR2 FYNNEI. This CDR3 comprises 14 residues. V shed 3 bases and J shed 5 bases, with 11 bases lying between them.

This clone was seen a handful of times. The chain combines TRBV28 with TRBJ2-1; perhaps D is TRBD1 or TRBD2 (6 bases each). V gave up 6 bases and J gave up 9 bases, with 33 bases separating them. This CDR3 comprises 19 residues. The germline gives CDR1 MDHEN, CDR2 SYDVKM. The CDR3 DNA reads TGTGCCAGCAGGCAAACCTCTCCGTTTGAGGGGGGAGTTAGTGGTGAGCAGTTCTTC. Encoded protein: CASRQTSPFEGGVSGEQFF. The full variable domain, completed using reference TRBV28 and TRBJ2-1, is DVKVTQSSRYLVKRTGEKVFLECVQDMDHENMFWYRQDPGLGLRLIYFSYDVKMKEKGDIPEGYSVSREKKERFSLILESASTNQTSMYLCASRQTSPFEGGVSGEQFFGPGTRLTVL.

The J gene is TRBJ1-1, the V gene TRBV18; weak D call: TRBD1 (6 bases). V dropped 5 bases and J dropped 3 bases, with 13 bases sitting between them. The CDR3 has 14 residues. Germline CDR1 is KGHSH and CDR2 is LQKENI. CDR3 DNA: TGTGCCAGCTCAGAACAGGGTTGGGACACTGAAGCTTTCTTT. Translated, it gives CASSEQGWDTEAFF. The full variable domain, its missing parts supplied by reference TRBV18 and TRBJ1-1, is NAGVMQNPRHLVRRRGQEARLRCSPMKGHSHVYWYRQLPEEGLKFMVYLQKENIIDESGMPKERFSAEFPKEGPSILRIQQVVRGDSAAYFCASSEQGWDTEAFFGQGTRLTVV.

The gene calls are TRBV4-1 and TRBJ1-3; no clear D. The germline V and J ends were trimmed by 4 bases and 3 bases, with 13 bases remaining between them. The germline CDR1 and CDR2 sequences are MGHRA and YSYEKL. The CDR3 extends over 15 amino acids. DNA for the CDR3: TGCGCCAGCAGCCCTCCTCCGTTCGTTGGAAACACCATATATTTT. As protein: CASSPPPFVGNTIYF.

This clone was seen only a few times. The chain combines TRBV4-2 with TRBJ2-7; 10 nucleotides align to TRBD2. V trimming: 1 base; J trimming: 4 bases; junction bases outside the gene matches: 7. CDR1 is LGHNA, CDR2 YNFKEQ, per germline. The CDR3 is made up of 16 amino acids. The CDR3: CASSQVGLTSGYEQYF. CDR3 DNA sequence: TGTGCCAGCAGCCAAGTGGGATTGACTAGCGGGTACGAGCAGTACTTC.

This clone appeared a few times. The chain combines TRBV6-5 with TRBJ2-3; D gene unclear. The CDR3 extends over 13 amino acids. V lost 11 bases and J lost 2, with 14 bases in between. Germline CDR1 reads MNHEY; CDR2 reads SVGAGI. Here the CDR3 reads CAARDWITDTQYF. Here the CDR3 DNA reads TGTGCCGCGCGAGACTGGATCACAGATACGCAGTATTTT.

This clone was counted between two and nine times. This sequence joins TRBV11-1 and TRBJ1-1; D possibly corresponds to TRBD1 (5 bases). Germline V gene data show CDR1 as SGHAT and CDR2 as FQDESV (reference sequence). This CDR3 is 13 amino acids long. The V gene lost 4 bases and the J gene lost 1 base, with 7 bases spanning the gap. The CDR3 spells CASSSTGNTEAFF. Written as DNA, the CDR3 is TGTGCCAGCAGCTCAACAGGGAACACTGAAGCTTTCTTT.

This clone has just a few counts. The chain has TRBV15 and TRBJ2-5; no clear D gene. CDR1 LNHNV and CDR2 YYDKDF come from the germline V gene (reference sequence). Trimming left V 1 base short and J 2 bases short, with 8 bases between. The length of the CDR3 is 14 residues. For the CDR3, the DNA is TGTGCCACCAGCAGAGCCCAGTCTCAAGAGACCCAGTACTTC. Protein product: CATSRAQSQETQYF.

The chain employs TRBV10-3 and TRBJ1-1; D gene ambiguous. The CDR3 extends over 14 amino acids. V dropped 2 bases and J dropped 3 bases, with 10 bases sitting between them. Germline V CDR1 and CDR2: ENHRY, SYGVKD. Written as DNA, the CDR3 is TGTGCCATCAGTGAGGTAGGGAGCTACACTGAAGCTTTCTTT. It encodes CAISEVGSYTEAFF.

Regarding this clone: Other nucleotide sequences in the sample specify the same CDR3. The J gene is TRBJ1-1, the V gene TRBV7-3, with a possible D match to TRBD1 (5 bases). The CDR3 spans 14 residues. Per the germline V gene, CDR1 is SGHTA and CDR2 is FQGTGA. V gave up 5 bases and J gave up 1 base, with 11 bases separating them. This CDR3 is CASSLLGGNTEAFF. The DNA of the CDR3 is TGTGCCAGCAGCCTCTTGGGGGGGAACACTGAAGCTTTCTTT.

There are a few counts of this clone. V gene TRBV27 combines with J gene TRBJ2-4; tentative D call: TRBD2 (6 bases). Trimming left V 6 bases short and J 7 bases short, with 25 bases between. Germline CDR1 and CDR2: MNHEY and SMNVEV (reference sequence). This CDR3 is built from 17 residues. The CDR3 DNA reads TGTGCCAGCAGCGGCCTCCCCGGGGGTGGACGGGGGAACATTCAGTACTTC. This translates into CASSGLPGGGRGNIQYF.

V gene TRBV5-1 combines with J gene TRBJ2-3, with 11 bases fitting TRBD1. The CDR3 has 15 amino acids. Trimming removed 3 bases from V and 5 bases from J; junction bases left unmatched: 5. Germline V gene data show CDR1 as SGHRS and CDR2 as YFSETQ. The CDR3 region has the DNA TGCGCCAGCAGCTACGGACAGGGGGCGGGAGATACGCAGTATTTT. Translating it yields CASSYGQGAGDTQYF.

The rearrangement links TRBV9 to TRBJ2-3, with D uncertain. CDR1 is SGDLS, CDR2 YYNGEE, per germline. This CDR3 comprises 13 residues. Between the trimmed V and J ends, which lost 0 bases and 2 bases, there was a span of 4 bases. The CDR3 DNA follows: TGTGCCAGCAGCGTAGGGATCACAGATACGCAGTATTTT. Amino acid sequence: CASSVGITDTQYF.

This clone showed up just once. The chain combines TRBV28 with TRBJ1-5; no firm D call. The CDR3 is made up of 11 amino acids. Germline-derived CDR1 and CDR2 are MDHEN and SYDVKM. V lost 4 bases to trimming and J lost 5 bases, with 3 bases between them. The CDR3: CASSYDQPQHF. CDR3 DNA: TGTGCCAGCAGTTACGATCAGCCCCAGCATTTT.